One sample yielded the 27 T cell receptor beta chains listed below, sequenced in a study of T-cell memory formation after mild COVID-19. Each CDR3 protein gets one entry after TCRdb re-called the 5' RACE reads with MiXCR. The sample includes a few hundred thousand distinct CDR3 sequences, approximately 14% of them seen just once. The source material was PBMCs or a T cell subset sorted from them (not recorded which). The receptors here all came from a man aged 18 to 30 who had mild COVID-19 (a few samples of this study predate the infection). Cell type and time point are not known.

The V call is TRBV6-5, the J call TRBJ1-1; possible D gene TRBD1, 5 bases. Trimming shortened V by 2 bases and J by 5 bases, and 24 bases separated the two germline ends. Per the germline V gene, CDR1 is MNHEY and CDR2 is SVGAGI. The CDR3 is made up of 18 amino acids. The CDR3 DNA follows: TGTGCCAGCAGTTACCGGGATTTGGGACGTGTTAAGCGGACTGAAGCTTTCTTT. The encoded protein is CASSYRDLGRVKRTEAFF.

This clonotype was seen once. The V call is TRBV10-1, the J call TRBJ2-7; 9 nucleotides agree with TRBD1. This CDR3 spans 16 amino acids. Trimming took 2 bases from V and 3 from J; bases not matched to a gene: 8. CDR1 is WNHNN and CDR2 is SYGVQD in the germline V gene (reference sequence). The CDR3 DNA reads TGCGCCAGCAGTGAGGTACAGGGGGCGAGCAGCTACGAGCAGTACTTC. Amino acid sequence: CASSEVQGASSYEQYF.

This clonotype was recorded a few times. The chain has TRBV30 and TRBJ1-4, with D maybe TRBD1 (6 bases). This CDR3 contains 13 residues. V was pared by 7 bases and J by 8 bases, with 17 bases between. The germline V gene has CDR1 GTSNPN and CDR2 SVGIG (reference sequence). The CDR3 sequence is CALEGRGREKLFF. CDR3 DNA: TGTGCCTTAGAGGGCAGGGGTAGGGAAAAACTGTTTTTT.

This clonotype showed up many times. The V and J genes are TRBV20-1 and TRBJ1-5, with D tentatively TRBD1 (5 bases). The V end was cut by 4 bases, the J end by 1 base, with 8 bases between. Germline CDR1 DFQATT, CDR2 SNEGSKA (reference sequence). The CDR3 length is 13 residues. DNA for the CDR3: TGCAGTGCTATTGGGGCGAGCAATCAGCCCCAGCATTTT. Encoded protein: CSAIGASNQPQHF.

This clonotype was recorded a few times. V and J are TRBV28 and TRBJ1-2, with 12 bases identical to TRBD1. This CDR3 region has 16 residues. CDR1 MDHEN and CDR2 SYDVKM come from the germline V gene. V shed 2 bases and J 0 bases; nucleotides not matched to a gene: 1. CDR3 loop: CASSLGTGGSNYGYTF. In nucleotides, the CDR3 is TGTGCCAGCAGTTTAGGGACAGGGGGCTCTAACTATGGCTACACCTTC.

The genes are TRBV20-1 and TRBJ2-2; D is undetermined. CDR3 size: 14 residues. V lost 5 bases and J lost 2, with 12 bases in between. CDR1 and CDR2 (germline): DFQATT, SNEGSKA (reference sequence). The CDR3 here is CSAVVRGNTGELFF. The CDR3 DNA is TGCAGTGCTGTTGTCAGAGGAAACACCGGGGAGCTGTTTTTT.

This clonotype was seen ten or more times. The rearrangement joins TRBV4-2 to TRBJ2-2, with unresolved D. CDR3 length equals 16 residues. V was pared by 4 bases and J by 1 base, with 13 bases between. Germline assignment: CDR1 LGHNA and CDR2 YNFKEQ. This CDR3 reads CASSPREGVNTGELFF. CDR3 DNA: TGTGCCAGCAGCCCACGCGAAGGAGTGAACACCGGGGAGCTGTTTTTT.

CDR3: CASSALTSPLFF. In DNA, the CDR3 is TGCGCCAGCAGCGCATTGACATCTCCTTTGTTTTTT. The gene calls are TRBV5-1 and TRBJ1-4; unclear D gene. Deletions cut 4 bases from V and 15 bases from J, with 16 bases between. The CDR3 spans 12 residues. Germline V gene sequence: CDR1 SGHRS, CDR2 YFSETQ.

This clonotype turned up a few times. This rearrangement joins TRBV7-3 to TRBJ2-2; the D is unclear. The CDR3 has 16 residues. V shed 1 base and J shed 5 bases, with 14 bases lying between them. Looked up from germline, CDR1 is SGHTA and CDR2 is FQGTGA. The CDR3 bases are TGTGCCAGCAGCTTAAATACCTTAGGCAGGACCGGGGAGCTGTTTTTT. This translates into CASSLNTLGRTGELFF.

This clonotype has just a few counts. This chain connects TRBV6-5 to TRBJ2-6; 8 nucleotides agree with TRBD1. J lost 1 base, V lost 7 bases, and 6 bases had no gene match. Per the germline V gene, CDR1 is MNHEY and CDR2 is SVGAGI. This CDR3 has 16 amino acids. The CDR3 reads CASTTTGASGANVLTF. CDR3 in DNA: TGTGCCAGCACTACGACAGGGGCTTCTGGGGCCAACGTCCTGACTTTC.

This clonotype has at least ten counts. CDR3 in amino acids: CASSPTGIGQETQYF. CDR3 nucleotide sequence: TGTGCCAGCAGCCCCACAGGGATAGGTCAAGAGACCCAGTACTTC. This chain joins TRBV5-4 and TRBJ2-5, with D possibly matching TRBD1 (6 bases). Germline V gene lookup returns CDR1 SGHNT and CDR2 YYREEE (reference sequence). Trimming removed 4 bases at V and 2 bases at J, with 15 bases between. This CDR3 has 15 residues.

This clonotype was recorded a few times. The DNA of the CDR3 is TGTGCCAGCAGCTTAGCAGGGTCCGGGGAGCTGTTTTTT. Its translation is CASSLAGSGELFF. The chain joins TRBV7-2 to TRBJ2-2; the D is unclear. Germline V lookup: CDR1 SGHTA, CDR2 FQGNSA. The CDR3 has 13 residues. V lost 0 bases, J lost 6 bases, and 5 bases lay in between.

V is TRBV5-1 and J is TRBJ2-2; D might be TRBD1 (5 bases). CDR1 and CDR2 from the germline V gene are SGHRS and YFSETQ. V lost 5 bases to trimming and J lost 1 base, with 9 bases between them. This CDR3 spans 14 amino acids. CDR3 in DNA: TGCGCCAGCAGGGCAGGACAGAACACCGGGGAGCTGTTTTTT. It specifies CASRAGQNTGELFF.

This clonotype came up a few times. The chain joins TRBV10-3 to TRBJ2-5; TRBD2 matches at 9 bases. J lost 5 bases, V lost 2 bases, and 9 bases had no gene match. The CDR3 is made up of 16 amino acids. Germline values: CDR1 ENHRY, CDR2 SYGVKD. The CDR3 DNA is TGTGCCATCAGTGAGGGTAGCGGGGGCCACGTCGAGACCCAGTACTTC. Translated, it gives CAISEGSGGHVETQYF.

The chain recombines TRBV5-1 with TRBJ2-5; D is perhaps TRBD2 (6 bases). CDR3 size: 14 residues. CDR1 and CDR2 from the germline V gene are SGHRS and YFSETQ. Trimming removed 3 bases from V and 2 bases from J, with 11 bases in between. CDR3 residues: CASSWGLRQETQYF. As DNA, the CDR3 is TGCGCCAGCAGCTGGGGACTGCGACAAGAGACCCAGTACTTC.

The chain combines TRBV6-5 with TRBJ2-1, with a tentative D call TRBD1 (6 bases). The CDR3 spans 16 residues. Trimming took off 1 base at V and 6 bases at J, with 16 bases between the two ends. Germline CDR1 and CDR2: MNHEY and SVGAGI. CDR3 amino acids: CASSYFGTLLGNEQFF. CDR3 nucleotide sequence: TGTGCCAGCAGTTACTTCGGGACACTCTTGGGCAATGAGCAGTTCTTC.

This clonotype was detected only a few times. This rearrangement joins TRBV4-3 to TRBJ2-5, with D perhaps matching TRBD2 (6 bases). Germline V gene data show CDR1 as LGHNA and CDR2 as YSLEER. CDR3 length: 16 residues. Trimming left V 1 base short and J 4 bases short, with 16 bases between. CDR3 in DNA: TGCGCCAGCAGCCAAGTCGGCTTCGGAGGGGCAGAGACCCAGTACTTC. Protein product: CASSQVGFGGAETQYF.

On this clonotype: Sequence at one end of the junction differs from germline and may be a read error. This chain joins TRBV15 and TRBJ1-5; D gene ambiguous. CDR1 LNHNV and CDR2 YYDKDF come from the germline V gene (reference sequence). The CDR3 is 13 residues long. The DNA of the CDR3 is TGTGCCACAAGCAGGAGCTTCAGGATGCCCCAGCATTTT. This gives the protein CATSRSFRMPQHF.

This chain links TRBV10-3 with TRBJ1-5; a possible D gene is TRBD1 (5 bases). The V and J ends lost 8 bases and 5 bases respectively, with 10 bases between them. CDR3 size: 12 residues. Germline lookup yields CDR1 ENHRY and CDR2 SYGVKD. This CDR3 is CAIGGTDQPQHF. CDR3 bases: TGTGCCATCGGAGGGACCGATCAGCCCCAGCATTTT.

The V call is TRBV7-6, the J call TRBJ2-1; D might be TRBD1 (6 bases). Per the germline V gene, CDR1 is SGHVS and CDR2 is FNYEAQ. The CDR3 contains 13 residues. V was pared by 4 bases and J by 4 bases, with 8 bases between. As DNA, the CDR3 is TGTGCCAGCAGCTGGACAGTTTACAATGAGCAGTTCTTC. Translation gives CASSWTVYNEQFF.

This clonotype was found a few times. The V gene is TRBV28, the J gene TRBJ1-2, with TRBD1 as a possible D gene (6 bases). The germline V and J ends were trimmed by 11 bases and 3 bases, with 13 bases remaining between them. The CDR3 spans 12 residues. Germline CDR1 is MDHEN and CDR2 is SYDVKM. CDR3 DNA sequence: TGTGCCGCCAGGGCAGGGGACTATGGCTACACCTTC. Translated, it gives CAARAGDYGYTF.

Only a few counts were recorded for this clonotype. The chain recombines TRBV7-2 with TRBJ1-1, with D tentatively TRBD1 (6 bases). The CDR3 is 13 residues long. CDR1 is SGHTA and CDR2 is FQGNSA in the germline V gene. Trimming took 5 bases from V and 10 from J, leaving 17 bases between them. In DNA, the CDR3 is TGTGCCAGCAGCGCTCACCAGGGGATGGGAGCTTTCTTT. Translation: CASSAHQGMGAFF. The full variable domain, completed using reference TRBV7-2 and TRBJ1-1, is GAGVSQSPSNKVTEKGKDVELRCDPISGHTALYWYRQSLGQGLEFLIYFQGNSAPDKSGLPSDRFSAERTGGSVSTLTIQRTQQEDSAVYLCASSAHQGMGAFFGQGTRLTVV.

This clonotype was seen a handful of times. The CDR3 nucleotides are TGCAGTGCTCCAGGGTTTAATATCGCTGAAGCTTTCTTT. This codes for CSAPGFNIAEAFF. The V gene is TRBV20-1, the J gene TRBJ1-1; the D gene is possibly TRBD1 (5 bases). CDR1 and CDR2 (germline): DFQATT, SNEGSKA (reference sequence). This CDR3 region has 13 residues. V was trimmed by 5 bases and J by 6 bases, leaving 16 bases between them.

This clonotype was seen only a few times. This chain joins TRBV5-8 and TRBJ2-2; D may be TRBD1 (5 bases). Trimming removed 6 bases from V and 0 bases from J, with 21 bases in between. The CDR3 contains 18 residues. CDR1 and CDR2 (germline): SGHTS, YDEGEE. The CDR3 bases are TGTGCCAGCATCCTTTTGGGGCGCGGCAGAGCGAACACCGGGGAGCTGTTTTTT. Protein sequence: CASILLGRGRANTGELFF.

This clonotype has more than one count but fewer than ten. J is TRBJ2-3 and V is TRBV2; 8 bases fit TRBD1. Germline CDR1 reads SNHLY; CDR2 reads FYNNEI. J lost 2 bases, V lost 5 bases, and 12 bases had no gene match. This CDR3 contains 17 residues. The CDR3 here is CASSTPDGTGFTDTQYF. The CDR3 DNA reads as TGTGCCAGCAGTACCCCGGATGGGACAGGCTTCACAGATACGCAGTATTTT.

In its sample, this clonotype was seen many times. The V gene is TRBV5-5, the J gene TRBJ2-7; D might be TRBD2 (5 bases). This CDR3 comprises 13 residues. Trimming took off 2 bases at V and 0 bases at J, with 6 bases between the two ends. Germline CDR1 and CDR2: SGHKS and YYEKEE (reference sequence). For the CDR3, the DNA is TGTGCCAGCAGCTTTGGACTCTCCTACGAGCAGTACTTC. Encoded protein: CASSFGLSYEQYF.

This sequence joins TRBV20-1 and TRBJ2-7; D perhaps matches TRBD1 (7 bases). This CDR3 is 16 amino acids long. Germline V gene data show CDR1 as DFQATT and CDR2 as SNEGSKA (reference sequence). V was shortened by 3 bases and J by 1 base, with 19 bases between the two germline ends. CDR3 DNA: TGCAGTGCTAGTGGAGGGGGGACAGCCTCGTCCTACGAGCAGTACTTC. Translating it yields CSASGGGTASSYEQYF.